This T cell receptor beta chain was obtained from a study of shared clonotypes between healthy human individuals. Study summary: Participating donors consisted of two women and a few men aged 18 to 49.

With regard to this clone: Its specificity is unknown. This specimen includes other DNA sequences encoding the same CDR3.

Overall study findings and caveats: Generally, naive subsets came out with larger estimated richness than memory subsets. Blood was the sole source, and tissue repertoires probably differ. The generation probabilities recorded for non-shared clonotypes fell below those of clonotypes shared by all four donors.

The naive CD8 fraction comprised CD45RO-negative cells positively selected for CCR7 and excluded terminally differentiated effector memory CD45RA+ cells. The method was immunoSEQ multiplex PCR; TCRdb's version includes in-frame clones alone and lacks a portion of them. The profile shows some 2 million clones, approximately 94% of them singletons. Germline V gene lookup returns CDR1 LNHDA and CDR2 SQIVND (reference sequence). The V end was cut by 1 base, the J end by 5 bases, with 5 bases between. The CDR3 has 12 amino acids. This TCR was recovered from a man between 18 and 29 years old in good health. Material for sequencing was naive CD8+ T cells sorted from blood. The rearrangement links TRBV19 to TRBJ2-5, with D unclear. The CDR3, as DNA: TGTGCCAGTAGTATAGGGGCGGAGACCCAGTACTTC. Protein sequence: CASSIGAETQYF.